The 6 T cell receptor beta chains in this list originate from one sample, sequenced in a study of neurological immune-mediated disorders. One entry per CDR3 protein, called by TCRdb with MiXCR from the 5' RACE reads. The sample includes over 35,000 distinct CDR3 sequences, 3% to 4% of them seen just once. The specimen sequenced was PBMCs. The receptors come from a man younger than 45 with multiple sclerosis.

This clonotype was recorded many times. The chain is built from TRBV4-1 and TRBJ2-7; TRBD2 matches at 8 bases. Trimming removed 3 bases from V and 0 bases from J; junction bases left unmatched: 4. The germline V gene has CDR1 MGHRA and CDR2 YSYEKL. The CDR3 totals 15 residues. DNA of the CDR3: TGCGCCAGCAGCCAGTCGGCGGGGGGCTCCTACGAGCAGTACTTC. Its protein product is CASSQSAGGSYEQYF.

Ten or more counts support this clonotype. The rearrangement uses TRBV15 and TRBJ1-2; no firm D call. Trimming removed 0 bases from V and 6 bases from J, with 14 bases in between. The CDR3 covers 15 residues. The germline V gene encodes CDR1 LNHNV and CDR2 YYDKDF (reference sequence). CDR3 nucleotides: TGTGCCACCAGCAGAGAAATCCGACCGCGAGATGGCTACACCTTC. Amino acids: CATSREIRPRDGYTF.

In this sample, this clonotype turned up many times. The chain is built from TRBV20-1 and TRBJ1-1; a possible D gene is TRBD1 (5 bases). CDR1 DFQATT and CDR2 SNEGSKA come from the germline V gene (reference sequence). Trimming removed 3 bases at V and 3 bases at J, with 8 bases between. The CDR3 covers 12 residues. The CDR3 loop reads CSARIGDTEAFF. The CDR3 region has the DNA TGCAGTGCTAGGATAGGGGACACTGAAGCTTTCTTT.

The sample holds many counts of this clonotype. The chain carries TRBV6-6 and TRBJ1-5; D gene uncertain. Germline V CDR1 and CDR2: MNHNY, SVGAGI (reference sequence). Trimming took 8 bases from V and 0 from J, leaving 17 bases between them. CDR3 length: 16 amino acids. The CDR3 nucleotides read TGTGCCAGCGGATCCGCCGCCGGACCTAGCAATCAGCCCCAGCATTTT. Translating gives CASGSAAGPSNQPQHF.

This clonotype was counted ten times or more. V usage is TRBV9 and J usage is TRBJ2-7; the D is unclear. V gave up 3 bases and J gave up 1 base, with 14 bases separating them. CDR1 and CDR2 from the germline V gene are SGDLS and YYNGEE. The CDR3 totals 15 residues. DNA of the CDR3: TGTGCCAGCAGCGAGTCGGCCAGCGCGTCCTACGAGCAGTACTTC. Translation gives CASSESASASYEQYF.

This clonotype has ten or more counts. For the CDR3, the DNA is TGTGCCAGCAGTTTATCGTCGGTAACAGGGCTCTATGGCTACACCTTC. This gives the protein CASSLSSVTGLYGYTF. This chain uses TRBV12-3 or TRBV12-4 with TRBJ1-2; weak D call: TRBD1 (6 bases). The CDR3 covers 16 residues. The V and J ends lost 2 bases and 4 bases respectively, with 17 bases between them.